A single sample gave rise to the 32 T cell receptor beta chains below, sequenced in a study of long-term antiretroviral therapy in people with HIV. Investigators performed immunoSEQ version v3.0 at survey level. TCRdb's table, derived via immunoSEQ multiplex PCR, lists solely in-frame clones and lacks some. The table has over 25,000 clones, 97% seen once. The source was unsorted PBMCs, collected 7.6 years after starting antiretroviral therapy. Receptors were obtained from a man aged 25-40 years with HIV.

The chain employs TRBV5-4 and TRBJ2-7; the D is unclear. The germline V and J ends were trimmed by 2 bases and 0 bases, with 9 bases remaining between them. CDR3 size: 14 residues. Per germline, CDR1 SGHNT and CDR2 YYREEE (reference sequence). CDR3 DNA: TGTGCCAGCAGCTTAGGTCGGTCCTCCTACGAGCAGTACTTC. This encodes CASSLGRSSYEQYF. Using reference TRBV5-4 and TRBJ2-7 for the parts outside the CDR3, the full variable domain is ETGVTQSPTHLIKTRGQQVTLRCSSQSGHNTVSWYQQALGQGPQFIFQYYREEENGRGNFPPRFSGLQFPNYSSELNVNALELDDSALYLCASSLGRSSYEQYFGPGTRLTVT.

The chain uses TRBV5-1 and TRBJ1-1; D is possibly TRBD1 (6 bases). Germline lookup yields CDR1 SGHRS and CDR2 YFSETQ. The CDR3 spans 15 residues. V lost 7 bases and J 0 bases, leaving 16 bases between the germline ends. The CDR3 DNA reads TGCGCCAGCCGGCTACAGGGATTAGTGAACACTGAAGCTTTCTTT. This sequence encodes CASRLQGLVNTEAFF.

The chain combines TRBV6-5 with TRBJ1-1, with unresolved D. In germline, CDR1 is MNHEY, CDR2 SVGAGI. V lost 7 bases and J 2 bases, leaving 14 bases between the germline ends. The CDR3 is 14 residues long. This CDR3 is CASKVSQVNTEAFF. The CDR3 bases are TGTGCCAGCAAAGTGTCGCAGGTAAACACTGAAGCTTTCTTT.

CDR3 sequence reads: CASSGNTEAFF. In DNA form, the CDR3 reads TGTGCCAGCAGTGGTAACACTGAAGCTTTCTTT. The V call is TRBV6-5, the J call TRBJ1-1; no reliable D call. The CDR3 is made up of 11 amino acids. The V gene's germline CDR1 is MNHEY and CDR2 SVGAGI. V lost 5 bases to trimming and J lost 2 bases, with 3 bases between them.

This clone is classed as medium-sized. V is TRBV14 and J is TRBJ1-2, with unresolved D. The length of the CDR3 is 13 residues. The germline V gene encodes CDR1 SGHDN and CDR2 FVKESK. V lost 1 base to trimming and J lost 4 bases, with 7 bases between them. CDR3 sequence: CASSQVDLYGYTF. Written as DNA, the CDR3 is TGTGCCAGCAGCCAAGTGGACCTCTATGGCTACACCTTC.

V and J are TRBV13 and TRBJ1-5; D uncertain. Trimming removed 1 base from V and 0 bases from J, with 1 base in between. Germline values: CDR1 PRHDT, CDR2 FYEKMQ (reference sequence). The CDR3 is made up of 13 amino acids. CDR3 bases: TGTGCCAGCAGCTTAGATAGCAATCAGCCCCAGCATTTT. Encoded protein: CASSLDSNQPQHF.

The CDR3 sequence is CASSHQTGAQRNYGYTF. The DNA of the CDR3 is TGTGCCAGCAGCCATCAGACAGGGGCGCAGAGAAACTATGGCTACACCTTC. The J gene is TRBJ1-2, the V gene TRBV7-9; the match to TRBD1 covers 8 bases. This CDR3 has 17 amino acids. Germline lookup yields CDR1 SEHNR and CDR2 FQNEAQ (reference sequence). V gave up 5 bases and J gave up 2 bases; unmatched junction bases: 13.

Only one count was recorded for this clone. The chain links TRBV19 to TRBJ1-1; no definite D call. CDR1 and CDR2 (germline): LNHDA, SQIVND (reference sequence). V shed 6 bases and J shed 1 base, with 15 bases lying between them. This CDR3 has 15 amino acids. CDR3 sequence (DNA): TGTGCCAGTAGGACCTCGGGCTCCCAGAACACTGAAGCTTTCTTT. It translates to CASRTSGSQNTEAFF.

CDR3 bases: TGTGCCAGCTCGGGGACTACCCTTGGCGAGCAGTACTTC. As protein: CASSGTTLGEQYF. This chain links TRBV7-2 with TRBJ2-7; 7 bases match TRBD2. The CDR3 has 13 residues. CDR1 and CDR2 from the germline V gene are SGHTA and FQGNSA. V gave up 8 bases and J gave up 6 bases; unmatched junction bases: 10. Using reference TRBV7-2 and TRBJ2-7 for the parts outside the CDR3, the full variable domain is GAGVSQSPSNKVTEKGKDVELRCDPISGHTALYWYRQSLGQGLEFLIYFQGNSAPDKSGLPSDRFSAERTGGSVSTLTIQRTQQEDSAVYLCASSGTTLGEQYFGPGTRLTVT.

The chain links TRBV6-5 to TRBJ2-3, with a weak D call TRBD1 (8 bases). CDR1 MNHEY and CDR2 SVGAGI come from the germline V gene. V shed 10 bases and J shed 8 bases, with 22 bases lying between them. The length of the CDR3 is 14 residues. The CDR3 loop is CATSPDRGGLTQYF. CDR3 DNA sequence: TGTGCCACCTCCCCTGACAGGGGAGGGCTTACGCAGTATTTT.

This clone has just one count. V usage is TRBV29-1 and J usage is TRBJ2-3, with a weak D call TRBD2 (7 bases). V was clipped by 6 bases and J by 2 bases, with 30 bases between them. Germline CDR1 reads SQVTM; CDR2 reads ANQGSEA. CDR3 size: 19 residues. CDR3 residues: CSVDSDVVLGGRITDTQYF. The CDR3 DNA follows: TGCAGCGTAGATAGTGACGTGGTTTTGGGGGGGCGAATCACAGATACGCAGTATTTT.

The genes are TRBV7-6 and TRBJ1-4; D perhaps matches TRBD1 (5 bases). Per the germline V gene, CDR1 is SGHVS and CDR2 is FNYEAQ. With 5 bases removed from V and 5 bases from J, the gap between germline ends came to 15 bases. CDR3 size: 15 residues. CDR3 sequence: CASSPYWGENEKLFF. In DNA form, the CDR3 reads TGTGCCAGCAGCCCCTACTGGGGGGAAAATGAAAAACTGTTTTTT.

The V gene is TRBV18, the J gene TRBJ2-5; D is undetermined. Germline V gene data show CDR1 as KGHSH and CDR2 as LQKENI. This CDR3 has 15 residues. The V end was cut by 6 bases, the J end by 2 bases, with 16 bases between. CDR3 sequence: CASSRQAITQETQYF. CDR3 DNA sequence: TGTGCCAGCTCGAGGCAGGCGATAACTCAAGAGACCCAGTACTTC.

The rearrangement joins TRBV6-1 to TRBJ1-5; D may be TRBD1 (6 bases). CDR1 MNHNS and CDR2 SASEGT come from the germline V gene. CDR3 size: 15 residues. Trimming left V 0 bases short and J 0 bases short, with 6 bases between. The DNA of the CDR3 is TGTGCCAGCAGTGAAGCAGGGGGTAGCAATCAGCCCCAGCATTTT. Protein: CASSEAGGSNQPQHF.

CDR3 loop: CASSLSEGSGATQYF. In DNA, the CDR3 is TGTGCCAGCAGTCTATCCGAGGGTAGCGGGGCTACGCAGTATTTT. The chain joins TRBV6-4 to TRBJ2-3; 8 bases fit TRBD2. J lost 8 bases, V lost 5 bases, and 12 bases had no gene match. This CDR3 is built from 15 residues. CDR1 is MRHNA and CDR2 is SNTAGT in the germline V gene.

Only one count was recorded for this clone. The CDR3: CASSTATSTDTQYF. The CDR3 DNA reads as TGTGCCAGCTCAACCGCTACTAGCACAGATACGCAGTATTTT. V is TRBV18 and J is TRBJ2-3, with D unresolved. Germline CDR1 reads KGHSH; CDR2 reads LQKENI. There are 14 residues in the CDR3. With 5 bases removed from V and 0 bases from J, the gap between germline ends came to 9 bases.

The chain is built from TRBV10-3 and TRBJ2-7; D is ambiguous. V dropped 2 bases and J dropped 3 bases, with 5 bases sitting between them. The CDR3 is made up of 12 amino acids. The germline V gene has CDR1 ENHRY and CDR2 SYGVKD. The CDR3 DNA follows: TGTGCCATCAGTGAGGGCGGCTACGAGCAGTACTTC. It translates to CAISEGGYEQYF.

This clone was observed a single time. The gene calls are TRBV7-2 and TRBJ1-1, with D perhaps TRBD1 (5 bases). This CDR3 has 17 amino acids. Trimming took off 0 bases at V and 1 base at J, with 15 bases between the two ends. Germline CDR1 reads SGHTA; CDR2 reads FQGNSA. In DNA form, the CDR3 reads TGTGCCAGCAGCTTAGCTGCCCTGACAGCGAAGAACACTGAAGCTTTCTTT. This encodes CASSLAALTAKNTEAFF.

The CDR3 spells CASSLSQGGDGYTF. The CDR3 DNA reads as TGTGCCAGCAGCTTATCGCAGGGTGGGGATGGCTACACCTTC. The V gene is TRBV7-6, the J gene TRBJ1-2, with D perhaps TRBD1 (5 bases). The CDR3 spans 14 residues. Trimming removed 2 bases at V and 6 bases at J, with 13 bases between. CDR1 and CDR2 (germline): SGHVS, FNYEAQ.

This clone appeared once. The chain joins TRBV6-1 to TRBJ1-5; no clear D. V gave up 2 bases and J gave up 11 bases, with 7 bases separating them. Germline values: CDR1 MNHNS, CDR2 SASEGT. This CDR3 has 11 amino acids. The CDR3 sequence is CASSEKRAQHF. The CDR3, as DNA: TGTGCCAGCAGTGAAAAAAGGGCCCAGCATTTT.

V gene TRBV5-6 combines with J gene TRBJ1-1; 7 bases match TRBD1. V shed 4 bases and J 11 bases; nucleotides not matched to a gene: 14. Germline V gene data show CDR1 as SGHDT and CDR2 as YYEEEE. This CDR3 has 14 amino acids. The CDR3 spells CASSQTGVPREAFF. The DNA for the CDR3 is TGTGCCAGCAGCCAAACAGGGGTCCCAAGGGAGGCTTTCTTT. Filled out from reference TRBV5-6 and TRBJ1-1, the complete variable domain reads DAGVTQSPTHLIKTRGQQVTLRCSPKSGHDTVSWYQQALGQGPQFIFQYYEEEERQRGNFPDRFSGHQFPNYSSELNVNALLLGDSALYLCASSQTGVPREAFFGQGTRLTVV.

The gene calls are TRBV6-6 and TRBJ1-2; D possibly corresponds to TRBD1 (6 bases). This CDR3 spans 16 amino acids. Germline loops: CDR1 MNHNY, CDR2 SVGAGI (reference sequence). V was clipped by 6 bases and J by 0 bases, with 17 bases between them. CDR3 in DNA: TGTGCCAGCAGCCCCTCGGGGGGCGCCACTAACTATGGCTACACCTTC. This encodes CASSPSGGATNYGYTF.

The chain joins TRBV4-3 to TRBJ1-1; D is undetermined. The V end lost 0 bases, the J end lost 6 bases, and 11 bases lay between the germline ends. This CDR3 region has 14 residues. Germline CDR1 LGHNA, CDR2 YSLEER. Here the CDR3 reads CASSQELTEPEAFF. The CDR3 bases are TGCGCCAGCAGCCAAGAATTGACGGAGCCTGAAGCTTTCTTT.

The chain recombines TRBV6-5 with TRBJ1-6, with D perhaps matching TRBD1 (5 bases). There are 14 residues in the CDR3. Germline V CDR1 and CDR2: MNHEY, SVGAGI. V lost 2 bases and J lost 11, with 13 bases in between. The CDR3 DNA follows: TGTGCCAGCAGTTACGGTCAGGGTCAGACACCCCTCCACTTT. Residues: CASSYGQGQTPLHF.

This sequence joins TRBV19 and TRBJ1-2; D is perhaps TRBD1 (5 bases). The ends were cut back, 3 bases at V and 8 bases at J, with 16 bases in the middle. Germline V gives CDR1 LNHDA, CDR2 SQIVND (reference sequence). The CDR3 runs to 14 residues. CDR3 protein: CASSIPGRLRGYTF. The CDR3 DNA reads as TGTGCCAGTAGTATCCCAGGGAGGCTCCGGGGCTACACCTTC.

The chain is built from TRBV6-5 and TRBJ2-1, with D possibly being TRBD2 (5 bases). Germline V gene sequence: CDR1 MNHEY, CDR2 SVGAGI. This CDR3 is 14 amino acids long. Trimming pared 5 bases from V and 10 bases from J, leaving 18 bases between. The CDR3 DNA is TGTGCCAGCAGTACCCCGGACGGCTTAGCGGAGCAGTTCTTC. This encodes CASSTPDGLAEQFF.

This chain connects TRBV5-1 to TRBJ2-7, with a weak D call TRBD1 (6 bases). In germline, CDR1 is SGHRS, CDR2 YFSETQ. CDR3 length: 15 amino acids. Trimming removed 1 base at V and 3 bases at J, with 14 bases between. CDR3 amino acids: CASSLLQGRGYEQYF. The CDR3 region has the DNA TGCGCCAGCAGCTTGCTTCAGGGGCGCGGCTACGAGCAGTACTTC.

This chain joins TRBV9 and TRBJ2-5; D remains ambiguous. This CDR3 has 15 residues. V was shortened by 0 bases and J by 2 bases, with 11 bases between the two germline ends. Per germline, CDR1 SGDLS and CDR2 YYNGEE. The CDR3, as DNA: TGTGCCAGCAGCGTAGACGGCAGGCCACAAGAGACCCAGTACTTC. Translating it yields CASSVDGRPQETQYF. Full variable domain (missing parts from reference TRBV9 and TRBJ2-5): DSGVTQTPKHLITATGQRVTLRCSPRSGDLSVYWYQQSLDQGLQFLIQYYNGEERAKGNILERFSAQQFPDLHSELNLSSLELGDSALYFCASSVDGRPQETQYFGPGTRLLVL.

The chain combines TRBV4-2 with TRBJ2-5; no firm D call. Germline V gene lookup returns CDR1 LGHNA and CDR2 YNFKEQ. V gave up 0 bases and J gave up 1 base, with 3 bases separating them. The CDR3 length is 13 residues. CDR3 residues: CASSQEIQETQYF. CDR3 nucleotide sequence: TGTGCCAGCAGCCAAGAGATCCAAGAGACCCAGTACTTC.

This sequence joins TRBV4-3 and TRBJ2-6; D ambiguous. The CDR3 loop spans 15 amino acids. Germline loops: CDR1 LGHNA, CDR2 YSLEER. Trimming shortened V by 3 bases and J by 0 bases, and 6 bases separated the two germline ends. CDR3 protein: CASSQSLSGANVLTF. The CDR3 DNA is TGCGCCAGCAGCCAGAGCCTCTCTGGGGCCAACGTCCTGACTTTC.

V usage is TRBV10-3 and J usage is TRBJ1-1, with D uncertain. CDR3 length: 11 residues. CDR1 and CDR2 from the germline V gene are ENHRY and SYGVKD. The V and J ends lost 0 bases and 10 bases respectively, with 6 bases between them. CDR3 sequence reads: CAISESRGAFF. The CDR3 DNA reads as TGTGCCATCAGTGAGTCGCGTGGAGCTTTCTTT.

For the CDR3, the DNA is TGTGCCAGCGCTTGGGGGCGGGAGACCCAGTACTTC. Translated: CASAWGRETQYF. J is TRBJ2-5 and V is TRBV28; D is perhaps TRBD1 (6 bases). V was cut by 8 bases and J by 5 bases, with 12 bases left in between. Germline V gene lookup returns CDR1 MDHEN and CDR2 SYDVKM. The CDR3 is 12 residues long.